This section outlines one T cell receptor (beta chain) sequence together with its context. Its antigen is undetermined. The sample is drawn from a study of cytomegalovirus exposure and HLA in healthy donors. The PCR ran on 60 Vbeta and 13 Jbeta primers. This table comes from immunoSEQ multiplex PCR, and its TCRdb copy is limited to in-frame clones, with some not included. In the table there are about 190,000 clones, 74% of which are singletons. Germline V gene data show CDR1 as MNHNY and CDR2 as SVGAGI (reference sequence). The CDR3 is 16 amino acids. The V end was cut by 4 bases, the J end by 7 bases, with 20 bases between. Study-wide results and limits: A later analysis, which compared TCR beta chains of equal frequency, found the HLA-associated ones more clonally expanded. Researchers had no immune exposure information except CMV serostatus available. The listing of 150 to 200 TCR beta chains classed them as cytomegalovirus-associated. An analysis done earlier found most TCR beta V segments productive about 90% or about 30% of the time.

The rearrangement uses TRBV6-6 and TRBJ2-1; maybe TRBD2 (6 bases). The clonotype was recovered from a woman in her 30s in good health and CMV-seropositive. Sequencing used PBMCs. The CDR3 sequence: CASSSSVPTRHNEQFF. CDR3 DNA sequence: TGTGCCAGCAGTTCTAGCGTCCCCACCCGACATAATGAGCAGTTCTTC.